These 4 T cell receptor beta chains were all obtained from the same sample, sequenced in a study of CD8 T cells in Susac syndrome. Reverse transcription used roughly 0.45 to 1 ug RNA and random hexamers. TCRdb processed the immunoSEQ multiplex PCR reads anew with MiXCR; each CDR3 protein has one entry. This sample has some 160,000 distinct CDR3 sequences, with approximately 94% found just once. The sequencing sample was made of CD4+ T cells from PBMCs. These TCRs come from a human donor with Susac syndrome.

This clonotype was picked up one time. This chain joins TRBV6-2 or TRBV6-3 and TRBJ1-5, with D uncertain. From germline, CDR1 is MNHEY and CDR2 SVGEGT. The ends were cut back, 5 bases at V and 9 bases at J, with 8 bases in the middle. There are 11 residues in the CDR3. The CDR3 DNA is TGTGCCAGCAGTGATGGTAGGCCCCAGCATTTT. Protein: CASSDGRPQHF.

A word on this clonotype: A read error may account for a junction end that differs from germline. This chain links TRBV5-6 with TRBJ2-5; 8 bases are shared with TRBD1. The CDR3 has 13 residues. In germline, CDR1 is SGHDT, CDR2 YYEEEE. The CDR3 is CASSSLRTGPLNF. CDR3 sequence (DNA): TGTGCCAGCAGCTCCCTCCGGACAGGGCCCTTAAACTTC. Filled out from reference TRBV5-6 and TRBJ2-5, the complete variable domain reads DAGVTQSPTHLIKTRGQQVTLRCSPKSGHDTVSWYQQALGQGPQFIFQYYEEEERQRGNFPDRFSGHQFPNYSSELNVNALLLGDSALYLCASSSLRTGPLNFGPGTRLLVL.

The count of this clonotype is one. This chain joins TRBV12-3 or TRBV12-4 and TRBJ2-7; D is ambiguous. V lost 5 bases, J lost 2 bases, and 13 bases lay in between. This CDR3 has 14 residues. CDR3 nucleotides: TGTGCCAGCAGTCCTCGGAGTAGCACCTACGAGCAGTACTTC. Its translation: CASSPRSSTYEQYF.

The sample holds one count of this clonotype. The gene calls are TRBV6-2 or TRBV6-3 and TRBJ2-7, with 13 bases fitting TRBD2. The V segment lost 6 bases and the J segment 4 bases; nucleotides outside the gene matches: 21. The CDR3 totals 20 residues. Germline CDR1 and CDR2: MNHEY and SVGEGT. The CDR3 sequence is CASRKEGTSGASIDGYEQYF. The CDR3 coding sequence is TGTGCCAGCAGGAAAGAGGGGACTAGCGGGGCCTCAATCGACGGGTACGAGCAGTACTTC.